The 6 T cell receptor beta chains below were found in one sample sequenced in a study of blood T cell repertoires in COVID-19. Data came from immunoSEQ multiplex PCR; TCRdb stores just in-frame clones and leaves some out. This table has around 380,000 clones, about 89% appearing once. Material: PBMCs or T cells enriched from blood (not recorded which). Receptors originate from a man between 25 and 39 years old who had recovered from COVID-19.

V is TRBV6-5 and J is TRBJ2-2; 9 bases line up with TRBD2. The V segment lost 2 bases and the J segment 9 bases; nucleotides outside the gene matches: 10. Looked up from germline, CDR1 is MNHEY and CDR2 is SVGAGI. CDR3 length: 16 residues. The CDR3 loop is CASSYDGGGAFRELFF. The CDR3 DNA reads TGTGCCAGCAGTTACGACGGCGGGGGGGCCTTCAGGGAGCTGTTTTTT.

V gene TRBV6-2 or TRBV6-3 combines with J gene TRBJ1-1, with TRBD1 matching 7 bases. V trimming: 5 bases; J trimming: 0 bases; junction bases outside the gene matches: 12. Germline V gene lookup returns CDR1 MNHEY and CDR2 SVGEGT. CDR3 length equals 17 residues. The DNA of the CDR3 is TGTGCCAGCAGTATTACCCCATGGACAGGTTTGAACACTGAAGCTTTCTTT. Its translation is CASSITPWTGLNTEAFF.

The V gene is TRBV6-5, the J gene TRBJ2-7, with TRBD1 matching over 7 bases. Looked up from germline, CDR1 is MNHEY and CDR2 is SVGAGI. The CDR3 contains 14 residues. V shed 6 bases and J 7 bases; nucleotides not matched to a gene: 12. The chain's CDR3 is CASRPTPGGSEQYF. The CDR3 region has the DNA TGTGCCAGCAGACCGACCCCAGGGGGTTCGGAGCAGTACTTC.

V and J are TRBV10-3 and TRBJ2-5, with 10 bases lining up with TRBD2. V trimming: 6 bases; J trimming: 3 bases; junction bases outside the gene matches: 4. The CDR3 sequence is 14 residues long. Germline V gene sequence: CDR1 ENHRY, CDR2 SYGVKD. The CDR3 region is CAIRDSGGKETQYF. The CDR3 DNA follows: TGTGCCATCAGGGATAGCGGGGGGAAAGAGACCCAGTACTTC.

This clone has just one count. The V call is TRBV11-2, the J call TRBJ1-2; possible D gene TRBD1, 5 bases. CDR1 SGHAT and CDR2 FQNNGV come from the germline V gene. V gave up 5 bases and J gave up 7 bases, with 17 bases separating them. The CDR3 runs to 14 residues. The CDR3 nucleotides read TGTGCCAGCAGCCCGCTTGAGACAGTTAGTGGCTACACCTTC. Translated: CASSPLETVSGYTF.

V and J are TRBV9 and TRBJ2-3; 9 bases agree with TRBD2. V lost 1 base to trimming and J lost 1 base; unmatched junction nucleotides: 4. The CDR3 runs 16 residues. CDR1 and CDR2 (germline): SGDLS, YYNGEE. CDR3 sequence (DNA): TGTGCCAGCAGCGTACTAGCGGGGTGGGGCACAGATACGCAGTATTTT. Protein sequence: CASSVLAGWGTDTQYF.